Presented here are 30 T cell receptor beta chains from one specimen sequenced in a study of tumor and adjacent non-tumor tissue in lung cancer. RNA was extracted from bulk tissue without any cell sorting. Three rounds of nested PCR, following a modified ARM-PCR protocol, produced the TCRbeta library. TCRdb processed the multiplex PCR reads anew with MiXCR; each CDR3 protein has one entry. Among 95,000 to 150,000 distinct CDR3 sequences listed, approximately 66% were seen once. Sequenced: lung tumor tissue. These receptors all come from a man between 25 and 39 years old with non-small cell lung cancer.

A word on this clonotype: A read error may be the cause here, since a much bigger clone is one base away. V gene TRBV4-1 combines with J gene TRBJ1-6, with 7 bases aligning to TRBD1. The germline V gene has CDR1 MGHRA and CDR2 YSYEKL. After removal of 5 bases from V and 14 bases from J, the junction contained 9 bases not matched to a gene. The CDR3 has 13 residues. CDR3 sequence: CASSLPTGRTLHF. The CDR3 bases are TGCGCCAGCAGCTTGCCGACAGGGCGAACCCTCCACTTT.

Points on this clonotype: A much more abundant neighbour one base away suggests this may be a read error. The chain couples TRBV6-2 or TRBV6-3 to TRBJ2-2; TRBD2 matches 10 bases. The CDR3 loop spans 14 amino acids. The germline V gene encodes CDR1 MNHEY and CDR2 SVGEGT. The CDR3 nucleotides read TGTGTCAGCAGCCAAAGCGGGGGGGCCGGGGAGCTGTTTTTT. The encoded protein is CVSSQSGGAGELFF.

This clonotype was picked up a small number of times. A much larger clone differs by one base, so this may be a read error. The CDR3 protein is CVSSLGGANEQFF. CDR3 DNA sequence: TGTGTCAGCAGTTTAGGAGGGGCCAATGAGCAGTTCTTC. This chain joins TRBV12-3 or TRBV12-4 and TRBJ2-1; the D gene is possibly TRBD2 (6 bases). CDR3 length: 13 amino acids.

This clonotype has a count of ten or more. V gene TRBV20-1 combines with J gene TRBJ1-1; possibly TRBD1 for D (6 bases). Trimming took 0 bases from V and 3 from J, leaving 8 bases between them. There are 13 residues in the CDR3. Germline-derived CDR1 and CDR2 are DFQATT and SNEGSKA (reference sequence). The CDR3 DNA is TGCAGTGCTAGAGAACAGGGTTACACTGAAGCTTTCTTT. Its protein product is CSAREQGYTEAFF.

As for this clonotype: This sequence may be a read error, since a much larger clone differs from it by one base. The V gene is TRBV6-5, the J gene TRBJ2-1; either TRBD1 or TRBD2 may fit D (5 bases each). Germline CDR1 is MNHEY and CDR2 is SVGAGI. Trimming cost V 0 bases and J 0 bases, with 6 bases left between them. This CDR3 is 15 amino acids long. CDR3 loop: CASSYSGDSYNEQFF. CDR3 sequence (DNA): TGTGCCAGCAGTTACTCGGGGGACTCCTACAATGAGCAGTTCTTC.

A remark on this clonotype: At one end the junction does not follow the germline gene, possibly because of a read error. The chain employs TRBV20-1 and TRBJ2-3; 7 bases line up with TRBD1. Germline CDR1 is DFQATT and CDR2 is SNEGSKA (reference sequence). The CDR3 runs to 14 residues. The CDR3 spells CSPATGFSTDTQYF. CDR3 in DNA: TGCAGCCCCGCGACAGGGTTTAGCACGGATACGCAGTATTTT.

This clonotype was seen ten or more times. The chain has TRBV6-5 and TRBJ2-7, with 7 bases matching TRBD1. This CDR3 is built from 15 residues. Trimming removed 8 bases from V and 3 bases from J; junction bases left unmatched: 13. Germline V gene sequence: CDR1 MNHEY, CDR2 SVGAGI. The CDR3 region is CASASPGTVRYEQYF. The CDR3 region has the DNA TGTGCCAGCGCCTCCCCTGGGACAGTACGCTACGAGCAGTACTTC.

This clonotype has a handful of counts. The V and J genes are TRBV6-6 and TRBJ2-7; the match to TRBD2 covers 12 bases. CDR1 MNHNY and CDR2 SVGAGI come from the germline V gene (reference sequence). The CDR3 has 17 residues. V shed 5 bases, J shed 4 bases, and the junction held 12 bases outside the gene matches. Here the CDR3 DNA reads TGTGCCAGCAGTATCCTAGCGGGGGGGCCGAGTTTGTACGAGCAGTACTTC. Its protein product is CASSILAGGPSLYEQYF.

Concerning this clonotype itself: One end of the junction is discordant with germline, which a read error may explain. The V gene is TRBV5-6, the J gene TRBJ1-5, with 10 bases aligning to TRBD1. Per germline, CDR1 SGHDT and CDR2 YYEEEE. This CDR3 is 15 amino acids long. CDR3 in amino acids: CTSSLATGGNRPQHF. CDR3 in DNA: TGTACCAGCAGCTTGGCGACAGGGGGCAATCGGCCCCAGCATTTT.

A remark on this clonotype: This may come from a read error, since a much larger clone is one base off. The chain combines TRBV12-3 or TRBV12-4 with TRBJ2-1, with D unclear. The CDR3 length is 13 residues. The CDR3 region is CARSFQETYEQFF. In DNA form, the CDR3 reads TGTGCCCGCAGTTTTCAGGAGACATATGAGCAGTTCTTC.

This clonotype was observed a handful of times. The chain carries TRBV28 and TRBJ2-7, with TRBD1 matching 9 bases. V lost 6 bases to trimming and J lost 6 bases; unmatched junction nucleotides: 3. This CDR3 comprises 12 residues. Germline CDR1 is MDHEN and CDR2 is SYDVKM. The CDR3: CASRTGGSEQYF. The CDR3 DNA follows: TGTGCCAGCAGGACAGGGGGTAGCGAGCAGTACTTC.

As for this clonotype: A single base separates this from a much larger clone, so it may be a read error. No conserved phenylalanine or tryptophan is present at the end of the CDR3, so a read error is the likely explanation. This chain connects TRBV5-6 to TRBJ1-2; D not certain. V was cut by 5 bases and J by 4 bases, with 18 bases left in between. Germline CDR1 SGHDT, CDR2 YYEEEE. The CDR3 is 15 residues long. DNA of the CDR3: TGTGCCAGCAGTTCTACGGACTTCATTGGCTATGGCTACACCTCC. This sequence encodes CASSSTDFIGYGYTS.

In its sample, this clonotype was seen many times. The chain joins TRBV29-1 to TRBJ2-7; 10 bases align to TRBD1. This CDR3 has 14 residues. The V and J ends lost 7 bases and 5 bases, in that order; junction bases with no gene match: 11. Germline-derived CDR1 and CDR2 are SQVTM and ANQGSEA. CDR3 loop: CSAATGGTFHEQYF. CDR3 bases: TGCAGCGCCGCGACAGGGGGCACTTTCCACGAGCAGTACTTC.

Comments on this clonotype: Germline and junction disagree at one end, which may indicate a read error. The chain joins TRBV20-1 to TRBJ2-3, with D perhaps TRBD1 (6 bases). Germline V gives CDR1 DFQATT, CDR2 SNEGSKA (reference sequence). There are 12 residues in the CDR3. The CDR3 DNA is TGCAATGCGATGGGACGGACAGATACTCAGTATTTT. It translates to CNAMGRTDTQYF.

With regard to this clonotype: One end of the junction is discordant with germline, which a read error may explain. CDR3 in amino acids: CARSPGSLQRSYGYTF. The CDR3 DNA follows: TGTGCCAGAAGCCCTGGAAGTTTACAGAGATCCTATGGCTACACCTTC. The chain is built from TRBV4-2 and TRBJ1-2; D is unresolved. The germline V gene has CDR1 LGHNA and CDR2 YNFKEQ. This CDR3 has 16 residues.

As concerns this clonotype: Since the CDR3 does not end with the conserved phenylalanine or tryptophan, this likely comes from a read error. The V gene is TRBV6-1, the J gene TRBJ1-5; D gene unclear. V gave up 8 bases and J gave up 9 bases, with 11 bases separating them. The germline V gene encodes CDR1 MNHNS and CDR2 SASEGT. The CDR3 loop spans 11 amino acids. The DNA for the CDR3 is TGTGCCAGCGGAGGGATGGGGCCCCAGCATTAT. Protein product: CASGGMGPQHY.

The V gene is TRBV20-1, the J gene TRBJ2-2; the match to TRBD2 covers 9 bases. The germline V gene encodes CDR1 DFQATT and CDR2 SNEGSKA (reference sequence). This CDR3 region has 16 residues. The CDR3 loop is CSTRRLSGGYTGELFF. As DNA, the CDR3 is TGCAGCACTAGAAGGTTAAGCGGGGGGTACACCGGGGAGCTGTTTTTT.

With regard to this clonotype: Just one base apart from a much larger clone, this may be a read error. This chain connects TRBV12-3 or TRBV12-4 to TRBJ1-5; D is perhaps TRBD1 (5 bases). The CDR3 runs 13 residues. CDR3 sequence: CASSPGPNQPQDF. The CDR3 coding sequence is TGTGCCAGCAGTCCGGGACCCAATCAGCCCCAGGATTTT.

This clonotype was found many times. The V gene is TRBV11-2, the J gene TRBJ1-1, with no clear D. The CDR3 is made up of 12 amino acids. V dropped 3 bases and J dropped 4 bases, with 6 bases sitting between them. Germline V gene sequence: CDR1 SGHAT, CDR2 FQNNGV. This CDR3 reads CASSFYGTEAFF. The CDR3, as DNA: TGTGCCAGCAGCTTCTATGGCACTGAAGCTTTCTTT. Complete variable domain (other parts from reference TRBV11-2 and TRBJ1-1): EAGVAQSPRYKIIEKRQSVAFWCNPISGHATLYWYQQILGQGPKLLIQFQNNGVVDDSQLPKDRFSAERLKGVDSTLKIQPAKLEDSAVYLCASSFYGTEAFFGQGTRLTVV.

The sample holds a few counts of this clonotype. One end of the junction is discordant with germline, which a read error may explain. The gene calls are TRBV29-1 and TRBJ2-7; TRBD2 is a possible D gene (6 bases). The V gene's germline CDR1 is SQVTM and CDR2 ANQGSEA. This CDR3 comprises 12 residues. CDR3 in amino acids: CNVAGTLGEQYF. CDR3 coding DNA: TGCAACGTTGCCGGGACTCTGGGGGAGCAGTACTTC.

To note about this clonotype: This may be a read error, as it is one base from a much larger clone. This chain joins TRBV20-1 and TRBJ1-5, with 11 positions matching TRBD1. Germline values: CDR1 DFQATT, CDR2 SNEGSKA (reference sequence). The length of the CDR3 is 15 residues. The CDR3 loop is CSASYRTGGAEPRHF. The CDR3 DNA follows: TGCAGTGCTAGTTACAGGACAGGGGGCGCGGAGCCCCGGCATTTT.

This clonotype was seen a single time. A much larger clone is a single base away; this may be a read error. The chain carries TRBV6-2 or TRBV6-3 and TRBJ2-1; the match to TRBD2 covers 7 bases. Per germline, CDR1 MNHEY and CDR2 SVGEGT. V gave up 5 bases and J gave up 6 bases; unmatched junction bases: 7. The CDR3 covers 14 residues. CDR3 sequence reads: CASSTSGGCNEQFF. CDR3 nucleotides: TGTGCCAGCAGTACCTCGGGAGGCTGCAATGAGCAGTTCTTC.

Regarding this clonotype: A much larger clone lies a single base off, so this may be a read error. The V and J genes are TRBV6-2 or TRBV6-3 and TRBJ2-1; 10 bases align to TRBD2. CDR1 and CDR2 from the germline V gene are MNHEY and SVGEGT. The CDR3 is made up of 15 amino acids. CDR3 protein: CANSLAGGLYNEQFF. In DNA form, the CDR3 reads TGTGCCAACAGTTTAGCGGGGGGCCTTTACAATGAGCAGTTCTTC.

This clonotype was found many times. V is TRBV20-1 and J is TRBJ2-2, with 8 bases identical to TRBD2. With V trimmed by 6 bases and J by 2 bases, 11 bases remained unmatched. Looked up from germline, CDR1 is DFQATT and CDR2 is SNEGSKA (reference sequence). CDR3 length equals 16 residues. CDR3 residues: CSAPSPLAGNTGELFF. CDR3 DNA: TGCAGTGCCCCCAGCCCCCTAGCGGGCAACACCGGGGAGCTGTTTTTT.

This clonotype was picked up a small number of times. The CDR3 sequence is CSARDDVRGGRTRELFF. DNA for the CDR3: TGCAGTGCTAGAGATGACGTACGGGGGGGCCGGACCCGGGAGCTGTTTTTT. The chain carries TRBV20-1 and TRBJ2-2, with 8 bases identical to TRBD2. Germline V lookup: CDR1 DFQATT, CDR2 SNEGSKA (reference sequence). CDR3 length equals 17 residues. V shed 0 bases, J shed 9 bases, and the junction held 15 bases outside the gene matches.

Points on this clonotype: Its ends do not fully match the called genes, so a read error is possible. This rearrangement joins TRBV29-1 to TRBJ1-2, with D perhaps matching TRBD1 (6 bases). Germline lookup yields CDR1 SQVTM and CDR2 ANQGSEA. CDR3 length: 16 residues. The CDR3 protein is CSTSRADRHPNYGYIF. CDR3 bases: TGCAGCACCTCAAGGGCTGACAGGCACCCTAACTATGGCTACATCTTC.

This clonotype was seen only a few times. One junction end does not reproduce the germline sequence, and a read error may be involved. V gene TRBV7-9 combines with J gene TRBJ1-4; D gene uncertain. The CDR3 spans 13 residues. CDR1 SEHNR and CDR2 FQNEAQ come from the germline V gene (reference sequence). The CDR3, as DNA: TGTGCCAGCAACGGGTGGCAGAATGAGAAACTGTTTTTT. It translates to CASNGWQNEKLFF.

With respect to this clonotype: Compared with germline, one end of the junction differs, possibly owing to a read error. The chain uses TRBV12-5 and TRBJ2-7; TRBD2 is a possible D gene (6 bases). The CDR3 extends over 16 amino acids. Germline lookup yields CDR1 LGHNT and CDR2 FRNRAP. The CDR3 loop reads CASGLRSGTRVCEPYF. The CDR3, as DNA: TGTGCTAGTGGTTTGAGGTCCGGGACTCGTGTCTGCGAGCCGTACTTC.

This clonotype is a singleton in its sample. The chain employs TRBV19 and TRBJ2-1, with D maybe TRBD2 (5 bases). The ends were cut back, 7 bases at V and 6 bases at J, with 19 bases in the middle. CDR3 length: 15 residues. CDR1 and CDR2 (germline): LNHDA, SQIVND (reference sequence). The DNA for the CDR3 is TGTGCCAGTACCCCCGGGGATAGCCGTATCAATGAGCAGTTCTTC. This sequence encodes CASTPGDSRINEQFF.

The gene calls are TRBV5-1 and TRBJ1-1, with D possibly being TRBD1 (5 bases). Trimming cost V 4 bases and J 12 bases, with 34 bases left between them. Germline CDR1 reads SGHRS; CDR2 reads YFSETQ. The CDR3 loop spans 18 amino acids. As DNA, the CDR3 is TGCGCCAGCAGCCCCCCCTTGGGGCAGGAAAGCTTGAACACTGGAACTTTCTTT. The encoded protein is CASSPPLGQESLNTGTFF.